This TCR beta chain derives from a study of CXCR3-negative and CXCR3-positive naive CD8 T cells (dated 2019 in TCRdb). About the study as a whole: In total, about 150 million TRB reads were obtained, or roughly 1.5 +/- 0.3 million reads per library. Diversity and physicochemical repertoire analyses were performed on about ten donors pooled from two independent experiments. The TRBV-TRBJ cluster analysis covered naive subsets from roughly 5 donors and memory cells from 3 donors. Overall study results and their limits: Because CXCR3 expression was partially decreased after cryopreservation, freshly isolated PBMCs were used for most assays. Compared with CXCR3-negative naive cells, CXCR3-positive naive cells had TRB CDR3s with higher hydrophobicity (lower Kidera factor 4), lower energy, and higher strength and volume indices. Similar TRBV-TRBJ usage was shown by naive CXCR3-negative and CXCR3-positive cells from the same donor, whereas distinct patterns were shown by memory cells. Because surface CD5, which is linked to self-reactivity in mice, was comparable between the naive subsets, TCR interaction strength was also inferred from TRB CDR3 physicochemical properties. Comparably high repertoire diversity was found in both naive subsets, whereas much lower repertoire diversity was found in memory CD8+ T cells.

For every CD8+ T cell subset, 300,000 cells were flow-sorted straight into RLT lysis buffer, and each subset was sorted in triplicate. To exclude memory contaminants, naive CD8+ T cells were stringently defined as CD45RO-CCR7+CD27+CD95-. Peripheral blood mononuclear cells were isolated from buffy coats using standard density gradient centrifugation. Naive CXCR3-negative and CXCR3-positive CD8+ T cells were flow-sorted using a FACSAria III. An RNeasy Mini Kit was used to extract total RNA from the sorted cells. A note on this clonotype: The antigen this receptor binds is unknown.

For sequencing, a NextSeq 550 was employed. The Human TCR Profiling Kit (MiLaboratory) was used to make UMI-labeled 5' RACE TRB cDNA libraries. The full amount of extracted RNA was used for cDNA synthesis, and the full amount of resulting cDNA was used for PCR amplification. Libraries were prepared in parallel with an identical number of PCR cycles. In the paper's pipeline: With a requirement of at least two reads per UMI, MIGEC and MiXCR extracted about 53,000 +/- 9,400 unique UMI-labeled TRB cDNA molecules per library. Each library averaged about 40,000 +/- 10,000 functional in-frame TRB CDR3 nucleotide clonotypes without stop codons. After downsampling to 5000 UMI-labeled TRB molecules per sample, diversity metrics such as normalized Shannon-Wiener and Chao1 were calculated in VDJtools. VDJtools computed clonotype-size-weighted physicochemical properties of the central five CDR3 residues: interaction energy, strength, volume and Kidera factor 4. The reads were reprocessed in TCRdb, with one entry per CDR3 protein sequence and no accompanying DNA. None of the V and J calls come from the authors' own analysis; TCRdb made them. For this sample, the table gives about 90,000 distinct CDR3 sequences. The ten top clones hold around 0.99% of the sample.

Sequencing was performed on naive CXCR3- CD8+ T cells from blood. This sample's cell subset or site label indicates: CD45RO-CCR7+CD27+CD95- naive CD8+ T cells lacking CXCR3 (TNR3-). This TCR derives from a human donor in good health. Some clones in this sample may be carry-over from other donors' samples.

The CDR3 region: CASRDGLAGGYNEQFF. This chain joins TRBV12-3 or TRBV12-4 to TRBJ2-1; checking the TCRdb D call of TRBD2 is not possible without DNA. Its CDR3 holds 16 amino acids, cysteine through phenylalanine. The DNA sequence is not available.